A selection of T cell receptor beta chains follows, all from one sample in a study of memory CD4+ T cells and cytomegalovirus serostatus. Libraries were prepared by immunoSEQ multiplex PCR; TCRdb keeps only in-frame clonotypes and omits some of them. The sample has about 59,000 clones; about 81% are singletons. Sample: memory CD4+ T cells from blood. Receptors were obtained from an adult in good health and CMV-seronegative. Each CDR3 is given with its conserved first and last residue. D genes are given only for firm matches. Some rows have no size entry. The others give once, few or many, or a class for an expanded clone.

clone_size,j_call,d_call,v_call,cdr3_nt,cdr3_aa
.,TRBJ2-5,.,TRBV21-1,TGTGCCAGCAGCAAAGAGGGGGGTGGGTACCCGGGCGAGACCCAGTACTTC,CASSKEGGGYPGETQYF
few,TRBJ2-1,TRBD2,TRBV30,TGTGCCTGGAGTGTCGGGATAGCGGGTTCCTACAATGAGCAGTTCTTC,CAWSVGIAGSYNEQFF
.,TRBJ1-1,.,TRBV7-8,TGTGCCAGCAGCTTAGCCCAGGGTTCCACTGAAGCTTTCTTT,CASSLAQGSTEAFF
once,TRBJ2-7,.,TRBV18,TGTGCCAGCTCACACACACAGGGTACCTACGAGCAGTACTTC,CASSHTQGTYEQYF
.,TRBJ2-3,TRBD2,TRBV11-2,TGTGCCAGCAGCTTACTAGCGGGAGAAGATACGCAGTATTTT,CASSLLAGEDTQYF
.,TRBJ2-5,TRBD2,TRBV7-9,TGTGCCAGCAGCTCCCCCGGGCGAGGTAGCGGGAGAGAAGAGACCCAGTACTTC,CASSSPGRGSGREETQYF
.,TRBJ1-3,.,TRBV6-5,TGTGCCAGCAGTTTGACAGGAGGGTTCTCTGGAAACACCATATATTTT,CASSLTGGFSGNTIYF
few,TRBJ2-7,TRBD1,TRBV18,TGTGCCAGCTCAGAAAAAAGACAGGGCGGTGGCTACGAGCAGTACTTC,CASSEKRQGGGYEQYF
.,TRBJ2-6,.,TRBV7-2,TGTGCCAGCAGCTTAGCCGCGGGATCTGGGGCCAACGTCCTGACTTTC,CASSLAAGSGANVLTF
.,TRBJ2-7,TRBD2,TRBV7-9,TGTGCCAGCAGCCTACCGGGGGGAACTAGCGGGGGCCAGGAGCAGTACTTC,CASSLPGGTSGGQEQYF
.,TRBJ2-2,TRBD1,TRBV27,TGTGCCAGCAGTTCAGCCGGGACAGACAACACCGGGGAGCTGTTTTTT,CASSSAGTDNTGELFF
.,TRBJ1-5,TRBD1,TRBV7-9,TGTGCCAGCAGCGGCCCTGGACAGGGGGCCCGGCCCCAGCATTTT,CASSGPGQGARPQHF
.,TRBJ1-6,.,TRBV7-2,TGTGCCAGCAGCCTTCAGGGGCGTCAGGGGCCCCTCCACTTT,CASSLQGRQGPLHF
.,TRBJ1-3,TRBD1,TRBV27,TGTGCCAGCAGCCGACAGGGTATAAGTGGAAACACCATATATTTT,CASSRQGISGNTIYF
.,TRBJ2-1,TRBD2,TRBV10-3,TGTGCCATCAGTGAGCAGCGGGAGCGGTACAATGAGCAGTTCTTC,CAISEQRERYNEQFF
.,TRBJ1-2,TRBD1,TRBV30,TGTGCCTGGACGGTAGGGACAGCTGCATACTATGGCTACACCTTC,CAWTVGTAAYYGYTF
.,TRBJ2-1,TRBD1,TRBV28,TGTGCCAGCCATGACAGGGGGAAGGAGCAGTTCTTC,CASHDRGKEQFF
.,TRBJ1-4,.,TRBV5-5,TGTGCCAGCAGGCCCCGACATTCTAATGAAAAACTGTTTTTT,CASRPRHSNEKLFF
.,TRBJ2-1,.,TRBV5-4,TGTGCCAGCAGCTTGCCGTCCCAAAGTCTTATTAGGAGGTTCTTC,CASSLPSQSLIRRFF
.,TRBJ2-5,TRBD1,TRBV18,TGTGCCAGCTCACCAGGGACAGGGGGCAAAGAGACCCAGTACTTC,CASSPGTGGKETQYF
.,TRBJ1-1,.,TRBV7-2,TGTGCCAGCAGCTCGATAGGTGGGGTGAACACTGAAGCTTTCTTT,CASSSIGGVNTEAFF
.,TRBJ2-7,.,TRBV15,TGTGCCACCGGGCCAGGGGACCGACCCTACGAGCAGTACTTC,CATGPGDRPYEQYF